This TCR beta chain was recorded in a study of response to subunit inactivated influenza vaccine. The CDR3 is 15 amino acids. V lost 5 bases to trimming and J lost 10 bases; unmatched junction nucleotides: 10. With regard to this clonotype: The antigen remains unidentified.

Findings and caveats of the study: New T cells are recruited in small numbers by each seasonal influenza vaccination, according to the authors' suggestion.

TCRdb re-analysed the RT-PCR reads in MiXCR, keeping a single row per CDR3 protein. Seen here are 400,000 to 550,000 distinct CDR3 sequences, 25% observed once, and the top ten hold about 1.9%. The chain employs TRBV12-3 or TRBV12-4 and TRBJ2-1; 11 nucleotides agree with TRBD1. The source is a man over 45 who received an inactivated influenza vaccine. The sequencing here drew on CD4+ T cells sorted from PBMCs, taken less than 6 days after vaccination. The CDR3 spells CASSPIGTGGGEQFF. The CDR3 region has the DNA TGTGCCAGCAGTCCAATCGGGACAGGGGGAGGGGAGCAGTTCTTC.